These T cell receptor beta chains were read from a single sample in a study of T-cell memory formation after mild COVID-19. MiXCR was run by TCRdb on the 5' RACE reads, yielding one entry per CDR3 protein. The repertoire has some 65,000 distinct CDR3 sequences, over 15% of them found once; the top ten carry about 33%. Sequencing was performed on PBMCs or a T cell subset sorted from them (not recorded which). The receptors stem from an adult woman who had mild COVID-19 (a few samples of this study predate the infection). Cell type and time point are not known. The CDR3 runs from the conserved cysteine through the conserved F or W. A D gene is named only where the DNA matches it firmly. Only some rows state a clone size, as once, few, many or a class for expanded clones.

size: few; J: TRBJ2-1; D: TRBD2; V: TRBV5-6; CDR3: CASSLVAGGPYNEQFF; DNA: TGTGCCAGCAGCTTGGTTGCGGGAGGCCCCTACAATGAGCAGTTCTTC
size: few; J: TRBJ2-1; D: TRBD1; V: TRBV9; CDR3: CASSATGGMNYNEQFF; DNA: TGTGCCAGCAGCGCTACAGGGGGGATGAACTACAATGAGCAGTTCTTC
size: NA; J: TRBJ2-2; D: TRBD2; V: TRBV4-3; CDR3: CASSQDGGRGTGELFF; DNA: TGCGCCAGCAGCCAAGATGGCGGGAGAGGGACCGGGGAGCTGTTTTTT
size: NA; J: TRBJ1-5; D: NA; V: TRBV5-6; CDR3: CASSLGDQPQHF; DNA: TGTGCCAGCAGCCTGGGGGATCAGCCCCAGCATTTT
size: NA; J: TRBJ2-1; D: NA; V: TRBV4-1; CDR3: CASSQDFPGSNEQFF; DNA: TGCGCCAGCAGCCAAGATTTCCCAGGGAGCAATGAGCAGTTCTTC
size: many; J: TRBJ2-5; D: TRBD2; V: TRBV12-3/TRBV12-4; CDR3: CASSLYQGGVETQYF; DNA: TGTGCCAGCAGTTTATACCAGGGAGGGGTAGAGACCCAGTACTTC
size: few; J: TRBJ2-1; D: NA; V: TRBV11-3; CDR3: CASSLGSGWFQFF; DNA: TGTGCCAGCAGCTTAGGTAGCGGATGGTTTCAGTTCTTC
size: few; J: TRBJ2-1; D: TRBD2; V: TRBV7-9; CDR3: CASNTPGTSSFF; DNA: TGTGCCAGCAACACCCCCGGGACTAGCTCGTTCTTC
size: few; J: TRBJ1-1; D: TRBD1; V: TRBV7-9; CDR3: CASSPTDRGRMNTEAFF; DNA: TGTGCCAGCAGCCCGACGGACAGGGGAAGGATGAACACTGAAGCTTTCTTT
size: NA; J: TRBJ2-7; D: NA; V: TRBV27; CDR3: CASSPRTAYEQYF; DNA: TGTGCCAGCAGTCCACGGACGGCCTACGAGCAGTACTTC
size: NA; J: TRBJ1-1; D: NA; V: TRBV5-1; CDR3: CASSLAGWRTEAFF; DNA: TGCGCCAGCAGCTTGGCCGGATGGAGGACTGAAGCTTTCTTT
size: once; J: TRBJ2-5; D: TRBD2; V: TRBV13; CDR3: CASSLARERGEGETQYF; DNA: TGTGCCAGCAGCTTAGCACGAGAGCGGGGGGAGGGAGAGACCCAGTACTTC
size: few; J: TRBJ2-1; D: NA; V: TRBV5-6; CDR3: CASSLGGGPTYNEQFF; DNA: TGTGCCAGCAGCTTGGGAGGGGGGCCCACCTACAATGAGCAGTTCTTC
size: NA; J: TRBJ1-1; D: NA; V: TRBV11-3; CDR3: CASSRRTGSTEAFF; DNA: TGTGCCAGCAGCCGAAGAACAGGGAGTACTGAAGCTTTCTTT
size: NA; J: TRBJ2-5; D: NA; V: TRBV18; CDR3: CASSPRESETQYF; DNA: TGTGCCAGCTCACCACGGGAGTCGGAGACCCAGTACTTC
size: NA; J: TRBJ1-4; D: NA; V: TRBV12-3/TRBV12-4; CDR3: CASSFEPSLKKLFF; DNA: TGTGCCAGCAGTTTTGAACCATCCCTGAAAAAACTGTTTTTT
size: few; J: TRBJ2-1; D: TRBD1; V: TRBV6-5; CDR3: CASSYFLPSGTGVENEQFF; DNA: TGTGCCAGCAGTTACTTTCTGCCCTCGGGGACAGGGGTGGAAAATGAGCAGTTCTTC
size: many; J: TRBJ2-1; D: NA; V: TRBV4-1; CDR3: CASSQAMGDEQFF; DNA: TGCGCCAGCAGCCAAGCAATGGGTGATGAGCAGTTCTTC
size: few; J: TRBJ2-7; D: NA; V: TRBV20-1; CDR3: CSARPDAYEQYF; DNA: TGCAGTGCTAGACCCGACGCCTACGAGCAGTACTTC
size: NA; J: TRBJ2-1; D: NA; V: TRBV27; CDR3: CASSLGTTPYNEQFF; DNA: TGTGCCAGCAGTTTAGGGACAACCCCCTACAATGAGCAGTTCTTC
size: few; J: TRBJ2-1; D: TRBD2; V: TRBV7-6; CDR3: CASSLSGGAVVEQFF; DNA: TGTGCCAGCAGCTTAAGCGGGGGGGCTGTTGTTGAGCAGTTCTTC
size: few; J: TRBJ2-7; D: TRBD2; V: TRBV4-1; CDR3: CASSLSSGAYEQYF; DNA: TGCGCCAGCAGCCTCTCTAGCGGGGCCTACGAGCAGTACTTC
size: NA; J: TRBJ2-7; D: TRBD2; V: TRBV7-9; CDR3: CASSSGGGTYEQYF; DNA: TGTGCCAGCAGCTCGGGGGGAGGGACCTACGAGCAGTACTTC
size: NA; J: TRBJ2-1; D: TRBD1; V: TRBV10-3; CDR3: CAISEPTGPNEQFF; DNA: TGTGCCATCAGTGAGCCGACAGGGCCAAATGAGCAGTTCTTC
size: NA; J: TRBJ2-7; D: NA; V: TRBV12-5; CDR3: CASGPPTYEQYF; DNA: TGTGCTAGTGGTCCCCCCACCTACGAGCAGTACTTC
size: few; J: TRBJ1-2; D: NA; V: TRBV4-1; CDR3: CASSEGSWGYTSANYGYTF; DNA: TGCGCCAGCAGCGAAGGGTCTTGGGGATACACCAGCGCTAACTATGGCTACACCTTC
size: few; J: TRBJ2-1; D: NA; V: TRBV4-2; CDR3: CASSQVLGWNEQFF; DNA: TGTGCCAGCAGCCAAGTCCTAGGGTGGAATGAGCAGTTCTTC
size: NA; J: TRBJ2-1; D: NA; V: TRBV29-1; CDR3: CSVEMVSRGVYNEQFF; DNA: TGCAGCGTTGAGATGGTTTCGAGGGGGGTCTACAATGAGCAGTTCTTC
size: NA; J: TRBJ2-7; D: NA; V: TRBV5-1; CDR3: CASSLGTGQGYEQYF; DNA: TGCGCCAGCAGCTTGGGGACGGGGCAAGGTTACGAGCAGTACTTC
size: few; J: TRBJ2-3; D: NA; V: TRBV20-1; CDR3: CSAYRLVSPDTQYF; DNA: TGCAGTGCTTATCGACTAGTTTCTCCAGATACGCAGTATTTT
size: many; J: TRBJ2-3; D: NA; V: TRBV12-3/TRBV12-4; CDR3: CASDFGQNTDTQYF; DNA: TGTGCCAGCGACTTTGGACAGAACACAGATACGCAGTATTTT
size: NA; J: TRBJ2-7; D: TRBD2; V: TRBV7-9; CDR3: CASGYTGLEIYEQYF; DNA: TGTGCCAGCGGATACACCGGACTAGAAATCTACGAGCAGTACTTC
size: few; J: TRBJ1-2; D: TRBD1; V: TRBV12-3/TRBV12-4; CDR3: CASNPGQGLWGYTF; DNA: TGTGCCAGCAACCCGGGACAGGGATTATGGGGCTACACCTTC
size: many; J: TRBJ2-7; D: TRBD2; V: TRBV7-3; CDR3: CASSLGGRSEQYF; DNA: TGTGCCAGCAGCTTGGGCGGGAGAAGCGAGCAGTACTTC
size: NA; J: TRBJ2-1; D: TRBD2; V: TRBV4-1; CDR3: CASSQGSGGIYNEQFF; DNA: TGCGCCAGCAGCCAAGGTAGCGGGGGGATCTACAATGAGCAGTTCTTC
size: NA; J: TRBJ2-1; D: NA; V: TRBV5-1; CDR3: CASSLNRDFYNEQFF; DNA: TGCGCCAGCAGCTTAAACCGGGACTTCTACAATGAGCAGTTCTTC
size: NA; J: TRBJ2-4; D: NA; V: TRBV9; CDR3: CASSSSGGLRNKNIQYF; DNA: TGTGCCAGCAGCTCATCTGGGGGATTGAGGAACAAAAACATTCAGTACTTC
size: few; J: TRBJ2-2; D: NA; V: TRBV9; CDR3: CASTGNGELFF; DNA: TGTGCCAGCACTGGGAACGGGGAGCTGTTTTTT
size: few; J: TRBJ2-3; D: TRBD2; V: TRBV5-1; CDR3: CASSPPAGGVTDTQYF; DNA: TGCGCCAGCAGCCCACCCGCGGGGGGAGTCACAGATACGCAGTATTTT
size: few; J: TRBJ2-4; D: NA; V: TRBV15; CDR3: CATKDTLGNIQYF; DNA: TGTGCCACCAAAGACACCCTGGGAAACATTCAGTACTTC
size: NA; J: TRBJ1-1; D: NA; V: TRBV7-9; CDR3: CASSRPTGTEAFF; DNA: TGTGCCAGCAGCCGACCTACAGGGACTGAAGCTTTCTTT
size: few; J: TRBJ2-1; D: TRBD2; V: TRBV4-2; CDR3: CASSFGGGVYNEQFF; DNA: TGTGCCAGCAGCTTTGGCGGGGGTGTCTACAATGAGCAGTTCTTC
size: few; J: TRBJ2-5; D: NA; V: TRBV6-5; CDR3: CASSYSRGLQETQYF; DNA: TGTGCCAGCAGTTACTCACGGGGGCTCCAAGAGACCCAGTACTTC
size: few; J: TRBJ1-1; D: TRBD1; V: TRBV20-1; CDR3: CSARDRGLEAFF; DNA: TGCAGTGCTAGAGACAGGGGGCTTGAAGCTTTCTTT
size: NA; J: TRBJ2-7; D: TRBD2; V: TRBV19; CDR3: CASSPSGGSYEQYF; DNA: TGTGCCAGTAGTCCCAGCGGGGGCTCCTACGAGCAGTACTTC
size: few; J: TRBJ2-3; D: NA; V: TRBV7-3; CDR3: CASSEGRSVTDTQYF; DNA: TGTGCCAGCAGCGAGGGGCGCTCGGTCACAGATACGCAGTATTTT
size: few; J: TRBJ2-7; D: NA; V: TRBV15; CDR3: CATRRESSNEQYF; DNA: TGTGCCACCAGAAGGGAATCTAGTAATGAGCAGTACTTC
size: few; J: TRBJ2-7; D: NA; V: TRBV7-9; CDR3: CASSLDSQGHEQYF; DNA: TGTGCCAGCAGCTTAGACAGTCAGGGTCACGAGCAGTACTTC
size: NA; J: TRBJ2-7; D: TRBD2; V: TRBV19; CDR3: CASSIGGGRSEQYF; DNA: TGTGCCAGTAGTATTGGCGGGGGGCGGTCCGAGCAGTACTTC